What follows describes a single TCR beta chain. Antigen specificity is unknown. Every patient relapsed after autologous stem cell transplantation, and brentuximab vedotin exposure varied. The data are from a study of PD-1 blockade in classical Hodgkin lymphoma. Whole-study findings and limits: Diversity in CD4+ TCRs, unlike that measured in CD8+ TCRs, had risen significantly by C4D1. It was reported that newly diagnosed patients had less baseline TCR diversity than healthy donors.

This CDR3 has 16 amino acids. Per the germline V gene, CDR1 is MNHEY and CDR2 is SMNVEV (reference sequence). The ends lost 8 bases at V and 1 base at J; junction bases unmatched: 12. Produced via immunoSEQ multiplex PCR; TCRdb's table is partial and in-frame only. The sample holds some 84,000 clones, 75% to 90% seen once. V and J are TRBV27 and TRBJ2-7; TRBD1 agrees at 9 bases. The sample consisted of peripheral blood mononuclear cells (PBMCs), taken at baseline. This TCR came from a human donor with classical Hodgkin lymphoma. CDR3 residues: CASAPFNRGLSYEQYF. In DNA, the CDR3 is TGTGCCAGCGCTCCGTTTAACAGGGGGCTTTCCTACGAGCAGTACTTC.